These 21 T cell receptor beta chains were sequenced from one sample in a study of cytomegalovirus exposure and HLA in healthy donors. Primers included in the PCR were 60 Vbeta and 13 Jbeta primers. Repertoires were generated with immunoSEQ multiplex PCR, while TCRdb's copy carries only in-frame clones and drops some. This table has around 130,000 clones, roughly 75% appearing once. Specimen: PBMCs. These receptors were taken from a man under 40 in good health and CMV-seronegative.

This clone occurred once. It is likely a read error, because the conserved phenylalanine at the end of the CDR3 is missing. The chain combines TRBV5-6 with TRBJ1-1; TRBD1 agrees at 9 bases. The V gene end was trimmed by 0 bases and the J gene end by 3 bases; junction bases not matched to a gene: 3. The CDR3 consists of 15 residues. The germline CDR1 and CDR2 sequences are SGHDT and YYEEEE. The CDR3 here is CASSLEGTGYTEAFV. Written as DNA, the CDR3 is TGTGCCAGCAGCTTGGAGGGGACAGGGTACACTGAAGCTTTCGTT.

For the CDR3, the DNA is TGTGCCAGTAATCCGGGACAGGGTGCTCAGCCCCAGCATTTT. It yields the protein CASNPGQGAQPQHF. The chain couples TRBV28 to TRBJ1-5; TRBD1 agrees at 9 bases. J gave up 6 bases and V 9 bases, and 9 bases lay outside the gene matches. The CDR3 runs 14 residues. Germline-derived CDR1 and CDR2 are MDHEN and SYDVKM.

The count of this clone is one. V and J are TRBV6-6 and TRBJ2-5; tentative D call: TRBD2 (5 bases). The CDR3 loop spans 13 amino acids. Germline lookup yields CDR1 MNHNY and CDR2 SVGAGI (reference sequence). Trimming left V 5 bases short and J 0 bases short, with 7 bases between. CDR3 residues: CASSRGDQETQYF. In DNA, the CDR3 is TGTGCCAGCAGTCGGGGAGACCAAGAGACCCAGTACTTC.

CDR3 nucleotides: TGCGCCAGCAGCGATGGGGGGGTTGGAGAGACCCAGTACTTC. As protein: CASSDGGVGETQYF. This chain links TRBV5-1 with TRBJ2-5; 7 bases line up with TRBD2. J gave up 4 bases and V 4 bases, and 7 bases lay outside the gene matches. The CDR3 has 14 amino acids. CDR1 is SGHRS and CDR2 is YFSETQ in the germline V gene.

The V call is TRBV25-1, the J call TRBJ1-4; TRBD1 agrees at 8 bases. Per the germline V gene, CDR1 is MGHDK and CDR2 is SYGVNS. V shed 6 bases, J shed 5 bases, and the junction held 2 bases outside the gene matches. The CDR3 runs to 13 residues. CDR3 coding DNA: TGTGCCAGCAGACAGGGGGGAAATGAAAAACTGTTTTTT. Its protein product is CASRQGGNEKLFF.

The gene calls are TRBV4-1 and TRBJ2-7; TRBD1 agrees at 9 bases. After removal of 4 bases from V and 3 bases from J, the junction contained 4 bases not matched to a gene. The CDR3 contains 14 residues. CDR1 is MGHRA and CDR2 is YSYEKL in the germline V gene. The CDR3 DNA reads as TGCGCCAGCAGCCTGAGACAGGGGGACTACGAGCAGTACTTC. This codes for CASSLRQGDYEQYF.

This clone was seen more than once but under ten times. The rearrangement joins TRBV5-1 to TRBJ1-1; D gene unclear. The V gene's germline CDR1 is SGHRS and CDR2 YFSETQ. The length of the CDR3 is 13 residues. The ends were cut back, 0 bases at V and 11 bases at J, with 14 bases in the middle. The CDR3 bases are TGCGCCAGCAGCTTGGCGGGAGGAAGCGGGGCTTTCTTT. This encodes CASSLAGGSGAFF.

This chain links TRBV18 with TRBJ1-1; no reliable D call. Germline V gene sequence: CDR1 KGHSH, CDR2 LQKENI. CDR3 length: 12 amino acids. Trimming removed 5 bases at V and 0 bases at J, with 4 bases between. CDR3 in amino acids: CASSEMNTEAFF. The CDR3 bases are TGTGCCAGCTCAGAGATGAACACTGAAGCTTTCTTT. The complete variable domain, with remaining parts taken from reference TRBV18 and TRBJ1-1, reads NAGVMQNPRHLVRRRGQEARLRCSPMKGHSHVYWYRQLPEEGLKFMVYLQKENIIDESGMPKERFSAEFPKEGPSILRIQQVVRGDSAAYFCASSEMNTEAFFGQGTRLTVV.

With respect to this clone: Within the sample, other DNA sequences also encode this same CDR3. The chain carries TRBV7-9 and TRBJ1-5; tentatively, D is TRBD1 (6 bases). The CDR3 spans 13 residues. The germline CDR1 and CDR2 sequences are SEHNR and FQNEAQ (reference sequence). V lost 5 bases, J lost 4 bases, and 9 bases lay in between. CDR3 protein: CASSLQGNQPQHF. DNA of the CDR3: TGTGCCAGCAGCCTCCAGGGGAATCAGCCCCAGCATTTT.

The chain is built from TRBV7-9 and TRBJ1-1; D unclear. Germline CDR1 and CDR2: SEHNR and FQNEAQ (reference sequence). The CDR3 contains 14 residues. The V and J ends lost 2 bases and 0 bases respectively, with 7 bases between them. CDR3 residues: CASSLRHVNTEAFF. DNA for the CDR3: TGTGCCAGCAGCTTAAGACACGTGAACACTGAAGCTTTCTTT.

The chain joins TRBV4-1 to TRBJ2-3; 12 positions agree with TRBD1. V lost 2 bases to trimming and J lost 3 bases; unmatched junction nucleotides: 12. The CDR3 covers 19 residues. The germline V gene encodes CDR1 MGHRA and CDR2 YSYEKL. The CDR3 bases are TGCGCCAGCAGCCAAAGCCTGGGGGGACAGGGGGCGAAGACAGATACGCAGTATTTT. Translation gives CASSQSLGGQGAKTDTQYF.

The chain combines TRBV7-9 with TRBJ2-7; D unresolved. From germline, CDR1 is SEHNR and CDR2 FQNEAQ (reference sequence). The CDR3 loop spans 15 amino acids. Trimming took off 6 bases at V and 2 bases at J, with 17 bases between the two ends. CDR3 bases: TGTGCCAGCAGTAGTGGCGGAAAAAAGACCTACGAGCAGTACTTC. Protein: CASSSGGKKTYEQYF.

The V gene is TRBV10-3, the J gene TRBJ2-2; 8 bases align to TRBD2. The CDR3 contains 16 residues. Per germline, CDR1 ENHRY and CDR2 SYGVKD. V trimming: 6 bases; J trimming: 3 bases; junction bases outside the gene matches: 9. CDR3 coding DNA: TGTGCCATCAGGAGGAGCGGGAGAGCGGACACCGGGGAGCTGTTTTTT. Amino acids: CAIRRSGRADTGELFF.

There are a few counts of this clone. This chain connects TRBV7-8 to TRBJ1-1; D ambiguous. This CDR3 comprises 15 residues. CDR1 SGHVS and CDR2 FQNEAQ come from the germline V gene. V gave up 7 bases and J gave up 5 bases, with 20 bases separating them. CDR3 sequence (DNA): TGTGCCAGCACCCAAAACGAGGGTCTAAGGACTGAAGCTTTCTTT. Translation gives CASTQNEGLRTEAFF.

The table lists this clone with a count of one. V is TRBV29-1 and J is TRBJ2-7; 7 positions match TRBD1. CDR3 size: 11 residues. Losses at the gene ends were 7 bases for V and 5 bases for J; bases not matched to a gene: 5. Per the germline V gene, CDR1 is SQVTM and CDR2 is ANQGSEA. DNA for the CDR3: TGCAGCGCCAGGGACAGCCACGAGCAGTACTTC. Protein sequence: CSARDSHEQYF.

This clone was detected only a few times. This chain connects TRBV5-4 to TRBJ2-5, with 8 bases identical to TRBD2. CDR1 SGHNT and CDR2 YYREEE come from the germline V gene (reference sequence). This CDR3 has 15 residues. J gave up 9 bases and V 0 bases, and 10 bases lay outside the gene matches. This CDR3 reads CASSLDLGGGGPQYF. For the CDR3, the DNA is TGTGCCAGCAGCTTGGATCTGGGGGGCGGGGGGCCCCAGTACTTC.

V usage is TRBV7-8 and J usage is TRBJ2-7, with 7 bases fitting TRBD1. V shed 1 base, J shed 3 bases, and the junction held 15 bases outside the gene matches. Germline V gene data show CDR1 as SGHVS and CDR2 as FQNEAQ. The CDR3 extends over 18 amino acids. Written as DNA, the CDR3 is TGTGCCAGCAGCTTAGGTTACAGGGGTGAGACGAACCACTACGAGCAGTACTTC. Residues: CASSLGYRGETNHYEQYF.

The chain is built from TRBV29-1 and TRBJ1-2, with 7 bases identical to TRBD1. V dropped 7 bases and J dropped 2; count of bases not matched to a gene: 1. Germline V CDR1 and CDR2: SQVTM, ANQGSEA. The CDR3 is 11 residues long. CDR3 coding DNA: TGCAGCGCGACAGGGAACTATGGCTACACCTTC. Translating gives CSATGNYGYTF. Variable domain in full (rest from reference TRBV29-1 and TRBJ1-2): SAVISQKPSRDICQRGTSLTIQCQVDSQVTMMFWYRQQPGQSLTLIATANQGSEATYESGFVIDKFPISRPNLTFSTLTVSNMSPEDSSIYLCSATGNYGYTFGSGTRLTVV.

The J gene is TRBJ2-1, the V gene TRBV6-6; 11 bases are a match to TRBD2. Germline CDR1 reads MNHNY; CDR2 reads SVGAGI (reference sequence). V lost 8 bases to trimming and J lost 5 bases; unmatched junction nucleotides: 11. CDR3 length equals 16 residues. CDR3 region: CASGPQGLADHNEQFF. CDR3 nucleotide sequence: TGTGCCAGCGGGCCCCAGGGACTAGCGGACCACAATGAGCAGTTCTTC.

V and J are TRBV5-1 and TRBJ1-6, with a weak D call TRBD1 (6 bases). Germline-derived CDR1 and CDR2 are SGHRS and YFSETQ. V was cut by 5 bases and J by 6 bases, with 12 bases left in between. The CDR3 runs to 14 residues. The CDR3 is CASSRDTTNSPLHF. The CDR3 nucleotides read TGCGCCAGCAGTAGGGACACGACTAATTCACCCCTCCACTTT.

The chain couples TRBV7-6 to TRBJ1-6; 9 nucleotides agree with TRBD1. Per the germline V gene, CDR1 is SGHVS and CDR2 is FNYEAQ. Trimming took 5 bases from V and 10 from J; bases not matched to a gene: 9. CDR3 size: 15 residues. CDR3 loop: CASSPWTGVYSPLHF. The CDR3 DNA sequence: TGTGCCAGCAGCCCTTGGACAGGGGTTTACTCACCCCTCCACTTT. Combining the CDR3 with reference TRBV7-6 and TRBJ1-6 gives the whole variable domain GAGVSQSPRYKVTKRGQDVALRCDPISGHVSLYWYRQALGQGPEFLTYFNYEAQQDKSGLPNDRFSAERPEGSISTLTIQRTEQRDSAMYRCASSPWTGVYSPLHFGNGTRLTVT.